Listed below are T cell receptor beta chains from one sample, sequenced in a study of healthy donors' naive CD4 and CD8 T cells. MiXCR, run by TCRdb on the reads, gives a single entry per CDR3 protein. The sample has roughly 200,000 distinct CDR3 sequences; nearly 75% are singletons. Source material: naive CD4+ and CD8+ T cells sorted from blood, pooled from several donors. These TCRs come from a pool of human donors in good health; the sample pools cells from several healthy donors. The CDR3 runs from the conserved cysteine through the conserved F or W. Fields, in order: D gene, V gene, J gene, clone size, CDR3 DNA, CDR3 protein. A D gene is named only where the DNA matches it firmly. A clone size is listed for some rows: how often the clone was seen (once, few, many), or a class if it is expanded.

.	TRBV20-1	TRBJ1-1	once	TGCAGTGCTCGACTAGTAACAGGGAACACTGAAGCTTTCTTT	CSARLVTGNTEAFF
TRBD1	TRBV5-1	TRBJ2-2	.	TGCGCCAGCACCTGGACAGGGGGTGACACCGGGGAGCTGTTTTTT	CASTWTGGDTGELFF
.	TRBV6-5	TRBJ2-1	.	TGTGCCAACAAACAGGGAGGGGAGCAGTTCTTC	CANKQGGEQFF
.	TRBV29-1	TRBJ2-5	.	TGCAGCGTCCGAGACAGAGAAGAGACCCAGTACTTC	CSVRDREETQYF
TRBD1	TRBV29-1	TRBJ1-2	.	TGCAGCGACCGGACAGGGGGAGATGGCTACACCTTC	CSDRTGGDGYTF
.	TRBV29-1	TRBJ2-5	few	TGCAGCGTTGATGTCCTTTTGATGGAGACCCAGTACTTC	CSVDVLLMETQYF
TRBD1	TRBV6-1	TRBJ1-1	once	TGTGCCAGCAGAGCCACAGGGGATACTGAAGCTTTCTTT	CASRATGDTEAFF
.	TRBV29-1	TRBJ2-3	once	TGCAGCGAAGGGACTGCCACAGATACGCAGTATTTT	CSEGTATDTQYF
.	TRBV6-2/TRBV6-3	TRBJ2-7	.	TGTGCCAGCAGTTACTCGGGTAGAGACTACGAGCAGTACTTC	CASSYSGRDYEQYF
TRBD2	TRBV29-1	TRBJ2-3	.	TGCAGCGTTGATGGTCCTAGCGGAACAAGGCCAGATACGCAGTATTTT	CSVDGPSGTRPDTQYF
.	TRBV6-5	TRBJ1-6	.	TGTGCCAGCACCGAATCCGGGCCCACATTAAATAATTCACCCCTCCACTTT	CASTESGPTLNNSPLHF